The 18 T cell receptor beta chains listed next were all sequenced from one sample in a study of CD8+ T cells in alopecia areata. After isolation, RNA underwent reverse transcription to generate cDNA as the sequencing template. Sequencing was performed with immunoSEQ multiplex PCR; in TCRdb, only in-frame clones are kept and a portion is missing. Of roughly 190,000 clones listed, over 55% are singletons. The treatment was: oral pan-JAK inhibitor, 5-10 mg twice daily. This sample comprised CD4+ T cells sorted from blood, obtained at week 24, from a patient treated with tofacitinib. These TCRs come from a human donor with alopecia areata.

J is TRBJ2-2 and V is TRBV19; D gene ambiguous. Deletions cut 5 bases from V and 6 bases from J, with 13 bases between. CDR1 is LNHDA and CDR2 is SQIVND in the germline V gene (reference sequence). The CDR3 is made up of 14 amino acids. The CDR3 DNA reads as TGTGCCAGTAGTGGAGACTCTCTATCCGGGGAGCTGTTTTTT. It codes for CASSGDSLSGELFF.

V is TRBV18 and J is TRBJ1-2; tentative D call: TRBD1 (6 bases). Looked up from germline, CDR1 is KGHSH and CDR2 is LQKENI. Trimming shortened V by 2 bases and J by 8 bases, and 6 bases separated the two germline ends. The CDR3 has 11 amino acids. In DNA form, the CDR3 reads TGTGCCAGCTCACCAGGACAGGGCTACACCTTC. Amino acid sequence: CASSPGQGYTF.

V gene TRBV7-3 combines with J gene TRBJ2-3; 8 bases are shared with TRBD2. Trimming at V came to 1 base and at J to 3 bases, leaving 3 bases not matched to a gene. The germline V gene has CDR1 SGHTA and CDR2 FQGTGA. The CDR3 runs 15 residues. The CDR3 loop reads CASSLIAGPTDTQYF. As DNA, the CDR3 is TGTGCCAGCAGCTTAATAGCGGGGCCGACAGATACGCAGTATTTT.

The chain links TRBV27 to TRBJ2-7, with TRBD1 matching 8 bases. Germline values: CDR1 MNHEY, CDR2 SMNVEV (reference sequence). CDR3 length: 16 residues. With 4 bases clipped from V and 6 bases from J, the junction kept 14 bases outside the gene matches. CDR3 loop: CASSSHGQGKVREQYF. DNA for the CDR3: TGTGCCAGCAGTTCCCACGGACAGGGTAAAGTGCGCGAGCAGTACTTC.

V usage is TRBV19 and J usage is TRBJ2-3; D gene uncertain. Germline CDR1 and CDR2: LNHDA and SQIVND (reference sequence). This CDR3 contains 11 residues. V was shortened by 4 bases and J by 5 bases, with 4 bases between the two germline ends. CDR3 DNA sequence: TGTGCCAGTAGTACGAGAGATACGCAGTATTTT. It is translated as CASSTRDTQYF.

The chain recombines TRBV4-3 with TRBJ1-1; D call uncertain. The CDR3 sequence is 14 residues long. Germline V CDR1 and CDR2: LGHNA, YSLEER. The V end lost 7 bases, the J end lost 4 bases, and 16 bases lay between the germline ends. The CDR3 loop reads CASTRGNGITEAFF. CDR3 DNA sequence: TGCGCCAGCACCCGGGGAAATGGTATCACTGAAGCTTTCTTT.

The chain combines TRBV6-6 with TRBJ1-2; tentative D call: TRBD1 (6 bases). The CDR3 is 15 residues long. Trimming took off 2 bases at V and 3 bases at J, with 13 bases between the two ends. CDR1 and CDR2 (germline): MNHNY, SVGAGI (reference sequence). For the CDR3, the DNA is TGTGCCAGCAGTTACAGGGACACTGGATACTATGGCTACACCTTC. Protein product: CASSYRDTGYYGYTF.

This clone was seen repeatedly, ten times or more. The V call is TRBV10-3, the J call TRBJ2-2; D gene unclear. The CDR3 extends over 13 amino acids. Per germline, CDR1 ENHRY and CDR2 SYGVKD. Trimming shortened V by 0 bases and J by 7 bases, and 6 bases separated the two germline ends. Here the CDR3 DNA reads TGTGCCATCAGTGAGTCGATGGTCGGGGAGCTGTTTTTT. Translation: CAISESMVGELFF.

The chain recombines TRBV25-1 with TRBJ2-7; no firm D call. This CDR3 has 17 amino acids. The ends were cut back, 1 base at V and 2 bases at J, with 18 bases in the middle. Looked up from germline, CDR1 is MGHDK and CDR2 is SYGVNS. CDR3 residues: CASSESGNSLGPYEQYF. DNA of the CDR3: TGTGCCAGCAGTGAATCAGGCAACAGCCTCGGTCCCTACGAGCAGTACTTC.

The gene calls are TRBV5-6 and TRBJ2-3, with D possibly being TRBD1 or TRBD2 (5 bases each). The CDR3 sequence is 13 residues long. Germline CDR1 SGHDT, CDR2 YYEEEE. The V gene lost 4 bases and the J gene lost 2 bases, with 8 bases spanning the gap. The CDR3 protein is CASSPGTTDTQYF. As DNA, the CDR3 is TGTGCCAGCAGCCCGGGGACCACAGATACGCAGTATTTT.

The rearrangement links TRBV9 to TRBJ2-3, with TRBD2 as a possible D gene (5 bases). Germline V gene sequence: CDR1 SGDLS, CDR2 YYNGEE. Trimming took off 5 bases at V and 0 bases at J, with 10 bases between the two ends. CDR3 size: 14 residues. Here the CDR3 reads CASRAGSSTDTQYF. The CDR3 nucleotides are TGTGCCAGCAGGGCGGGCTCTAGCACAGATACGCAGTATTTT.

V and J are TRBV6-5 and TRBJ1-5, with no clear D. The germline gives CDR1 MNHEY, CDR2 SVGAGI. The CDR3 contains 15 residues. V lost 6 bases and J 0 bases, leaving 12 bases between the germline ends. CDR3 DNA sequence: TGTGCCAGCAGCCCTTTAAGGAATAGCAATCAGCCCCAGCATTTT. Protein: CASSPLRNSNQPQHF.

J is TRBJ1-6 and V is TRBV15, with a weak D call TRBD1 (6 bases). Trimming removed 1 base at V and 7 bases at J, with 14 bases between. CDR3 size: 16 residues. The germline V gene encodes CDR1 LNHNV and CDR2 YYDKDF (reference sequence). The CDR3 here is CATSRGVTGRNSPLHF. CDR3 DNA sequence: TGTGCCACCAGCAGAGGGGTTACAGGGAGGAATTCACCCCTCCACTTT.

V and J are TRBV25-1 and TRBJ2-3, with 11 bases lining up with TRBD1. CDR3 length: 16 residues. V lost 1 base, J lost 4 bases, and 4 bases stayed unmatched. From germline, CDR1 is MGHDK and CDR2 SYGVNS. The CDR3: CASSESGQGVADTQYF. The CDR3 region has the DNA TGTGCCAGCAGTGAATCGGGACAGGGGGTAGCAGATACGCAGTATTTT.

V and J are TRBV5-1 and TRBJ1-5; 9 bases agree with TRBD1. The CDR3 extends over 14 amino acids. Germline values: CDR1 SGHRS, CDR2 YFSETQ. J lost 6 bases, V lost 3 bases, and 4 bases had no gene match. CDR3 DNA: TGCGCCAGCAGCTCTACAGGGGGCGGTCAGCCCCAGCATTTT. Its protein product is CASSSTGGGQPQHF.

The V gene is TRBV7-9, the J gene TRBJ1-2, with 7 bases matching TRBD1. Trimming at V came to 4 bases and at J to 1 base, leaving 6 bases not matched to a gene. From germline, CDR1 is SEHNR and CDR2 FQNEAQ (reference sequence). The CDR3 is made up of 15 amino acids. CDR3 sequence: CASSSYRGDNYGYTF. As DNA, the CDR3 is TGTGCCAGCAGCTCTTACAGGGGAGATAACTATGGCTACACCTTC.

The chain recombines TRBV6-6 with TRBJ2-1, with D perhaps matching TRBD2 (5 bases). There are 15 residues in the CDR3. The V and J ends lost 1 base and 5 bases respectively, with 12 bases between them. CDR1 is MNHNY, CDR2 SVGAGI, per germline (reference sequence). The CDR3 bases are TGTGCCAGCAGTTACTTCGGGGAGCGTAACAATGAGCAGTTCTTC. It codes for CASSYFGERNNEQFF.

Points on this clone: Its ends do not fully match the called genes, so a read error is possible. V and J are TRBV6-4 and TRBJ1-2, with no clear D. Germline assignment: CDR1 MRHNA and CDR2 SNTAGT. CDR3 length equals 13 residues. CDR3 in DNA: TGTGCCAGCAGTTACTCGCGAGGGTATGGCTACACCTTC. Its protein product is CASSYSRGYGYTF.